Detailed here is one TCR beta chain. Its target antigen remains unknown. The library was generated by the immunoSEQ multiplex PCR assay. A mixture of 60 forward primers for TCR Vbeta segments and 13 reverse primers for TCR Jbeta segments was used in the multiplex PCR. Amplification of the CDR3 region of rearranged TCR beta genes was performed with a multiplex PCR assay on genomic DNA. The amplified TCR beta libraries were sequenced on the Illumina HiSeq System as 87-base-pair reads. As for the authors' bioinformatics: In a later analysis, approximately 74 million unique TCR beta chains were counted across the roughly 670 repertoires, and roughly 10 million of these chains were shared by at least two donors. A nearest-neighbor algorithm error-corrected the raw reads and collapsed the reads into unique sequences, merging closely related sequences to remove PCR and sequencing errors. Alignment of CDR3 sequences to IMGT reference sequences was used to assign V, D and J gene segments. For a sequence to be retained, a match of at least six nucleotides was required to both a V gene segment and a J gene segment. A rearrangement was called productive if the CDR3 had no stop codons and remained in frame with V and J, and every other rearrangement was called non-productive. Following IMGT convention, CDR3 was defined as the stretch from the second conserved V-encoded cysteine up to the conserved J-encoded phenylalanine. The earlier analysis of approximately 500 of the donors excluded sequences that lacked an unambiguous match to a single V gene segment. An earlier analysis of around 600 of the donors classified V segments as functional when productive rearrangements were above 56.7% and as segregating when the standard deviation between donors was above 5%. A statistical classification framework was developed to diagnose cytomegalovirus status using the catalog of TCR beta chain sequences. In a later analysis, TCR nucleotide sequences were compared against IMGT/GENE-DB human TR gene sequences so that V and J genes could be assigned. A later analysis assigned CDR3 sequences and most-parsimonious VDJ recombination scenarios with the TCRdist pipeline. In a later analysis, each TCR beta chain was defined by its CDR3 amino acid sequence together with its V-gene family, and reads without a unique V-gene family were excluded. As a way to deal with suspected cross-contamination and a sequencing artifact, a later analysis dropped 450 to 600 nucleotide sequences that were highly shared and had low generation probability. In a later analysis, a clonal expansion index was calculated for each public chain from normalized within-repertoire ranks of inferred template counts. A later analysis computed generation probabilities with a VDJ recombination model fitted to out-of-frame rearrangements, and checked the results against IGoR. In a later analysis, TCR-TCR, TCR-HLA and TCR-CMV co-occurrence was scored with hypergeometric tests, and a repertoire-size bias correction was applied to TCR pairs. A later analysis estimated false discovery rates by permuting HLA or CMV assignments 20 times. In a later analysis, co-occurring TCRs were grouped with DBSCAN, and TCRdist sequence similarity was added when clustering was performed within HLA-allele-positive subsets. Repertoires with fewer than 30,000 or more than 120,000 public chains were left out of co-occurrence clustering, as were a few repertoires with anomalous nucleotide sharing. This is the immuneACCESS table as TCRdb keeps it, with only in-frame sequences that have V and J called. A part of the clones is gone; compared with another copy, unresolved V genes explain less than half, and the rest is unexplained. The DNA was the basis for D and trimming; V, J and clone size are from that table. This specimen's table enumerates some 110,000 clones. The top ten constitute under 3.5% of the sample.

The data derive from a study of cytomegalovirus exposure and HLA in healthy donors (dated by TCRdb to between 2016 and 2019). About the investigation overall: An earlier analysis of approximately 640 of the donors reported 276 Gb of sequence data and around 110 million unique TCR beta sequences from about 180 million T cells. An early release covering about 600 HLA-typed donors comprised about 310 gigabases of sequencing data and some 79 million unique TCR sequences. Of the roughly 430 genotyped donors, around 81% fell in the genetic ancestry cluster associated with self-reported Caucasian donors. The study aimed to test whether signatures of past pathogen exposure could be identified by cataloging public T cell receptors. The study profiled the T cell repertoires of fewer than 850 subjects by immunosequencing and related them to cytomegalovirus serostatus. Besides the first cohort of more than 650 subjects, a separate validation cohort made up of 120 different subjects was used. To predict cytomegalovirus infection status, the study brought together high-throughput TCR immunosequencing, statistical association of individual TCRs with disease status, and machine learning. To study patterns of TCR occurrence, a later analysis re-analyzed previously published TCR beta repertoires from 550 to 800 donors and added high-resolution HLA genotyping. In the later analysis, no new phenotypic data were used to find candidate immune exposures; instead, reliance was placed on TCR beta sequences and their occurrence across donors. In an earlier analysis of roughly 600 of the donors, high-throughput TCR beta sequencing was used to judge whether each TCR beta V gene segment behaved as functional or pseudogenic. Alongside the repertoire data, information on donor age, sex, ethnicity and CMV serostatus was compiled. A later genetic analysis used genome-wide SNP genotypes for about 60% of the roughly 700 donors, treating that subset as a discovery cohort. Every discovery cohort repertoire had been produced on one sequencing platform. HLA typing included class I and class II loci at four-digit resolution. Typing coverage differed by locus: A, B, C, DRB1 and DQB1 were typed in about 620-630 donors, DQA1 in 522, DPA1 in approximately 610, and DPB1 in approximately 450. Because of strong linkage in the cohort, roughly five DR-DQ haplotypes were treated as single units for association and clustering. Among some 400 genotyped donors of the cohort, an average of approximately 230,000 unique TCR beta nucleotide sequences were sequenced per donor, 15% to 20% of them non-productive.

Including cysteine and phenylalanine, the CDR3 has 15 amino acids. Only the CDR3 portion is preserved as DNA: 45 bases, with reading frame beginning at the first base. CDR1 and CDR2 are drawn from the germline V gene: MDHEN, SYDVKM. The trim is 3 bases for V and 0 bases for J, with a gap of 6 bases between the germline ends. Broad study findings and their caveats: A further reported finding was that TCR beta sequences accurately predicted the HLA-A and HLA-B alleles for most subjects in the first cohort. Only TCR beta chains were sequenced in this cohort, and the absence of alpha or paired-chain data limited detectable features. In vitro tests confirmed that a few of the cytomegalovirus-associated TCR beta chains recognize cytomegalovirus antigens. In a later analysis, several top co-occurrence clusters were reported to appear linked to parvovirus B19, influenza, CMV and Epstein-Barr virus. The earlier analysis of 450 to 700 of the donors excluded roughly 16 rarely observed V segments, including chromosome 9 orphons, because counts were too low. In a later analysis, the rate of TCR association differed among HLA loci, with DRB1 alleles having the most associated TCRs and HLA-C alleles having the fewest. The study gave a list of about 150 TCR beta chains associated with cytomegalovirus. A cluster of highly shared sequence variants was judged likely to represent a technical artifact of the sequencing pipeline. Compared with the roughly 670-donor mean, donors in an Asian-associated ancestry cluster had fewer N-insertions in productive TCRs, according to a later genetic analysis. A later analysis found that most CMV-associated TCR beta chains appeared HLA-restricted, with HLA associations seemingly driven largely by CMV exposure. Because HLA typing was missing for some donors at each locus, association tests included only the typed subset. In an earlier analysis of fewer than 750 of the donors, most TCR beta V segments were observed in productive rearrangements about 87% or about 30% of the time, broadly matching IMGT annotations. Because the 87-base-pair reads could not distinguish some IMGT-functional V segments, including TRBV6-2 and TRBV6-3, those segments were excluded. Strong co-occurrence of HLA alleles, especially DR and DQ, made assigning TCR associations to individual alleles difficult. The authors suggested that the approach could potentially be generalized to other disease states and immunological phenotypes. Most TCR sequences were observed very rarely across donors, whereas some public TCRs were present in many individuals. Immune exposure information for the cohort was limited to CMV serostatus. In a later analysis, around 17,000 TCR beta sequences were associated with specific HLA alleles at a false discovery rate of 0.05. Presence/absence analyses assumed roughly uniform sequencing depth across donors, an assumption that may not hold. Cytomegalovirus status was reported to be diagnosed by the classifier with high specificity and sensitivity in both the original and validation cohorts. A later analysis found that HLA-associated TCR beta chains were more clonally expanded and had lower generation probabilities than equally common non-associated chains. V-gene and J-gene trimming of TCR beta chains was associated with a missense DCLRE1C variant in a later genetic analysis, and the association was replicated in an independent cohort. Correlated functional status among segregating V segments might reflect linkage disequilibrium, but an unknown experimental factor could not be ruled out.

The cohort comprised 550 to 700 healthy bone marrow donors. At the time of sampling, every cohort member was nominally healthy, though immune exposures that went unrecorded were likely present. The donor was CMV seronegative and was included in the group of around 320 seronegative cohort members. A peripheral blood sample was collected from each donor, and TCR beta sequencing was performed on peripheral blood mononuclear cells. The Qiagen DNeasy Blood Extraction Kit was used to extract genomic DNA from the blood cell samples. Rearrangement joined TRBV28 to TRBJ1-6, and TRBD1 may be the D gene, going by 5 matching bases. This sequence was found in a man aged 25-45 years in good health and CMV-seronegative. Sequencing was done on a sample of PBMCs. The DNA is TGTGCCAGCAGTTTCGGGGGCTCCTATAATTCACCCCTCCACTTT. Its translation reads: CASSFGGSYNSPLHF.